Listed below are T cell receptor beta chains from one sample, sequenced in a study of blood T cells in healthy people across ages. TCRdb independently ran MiXCR on the 5' RACE reads; one entry per CDR3 protein. The sample lists over 700,000 distinct CDR3 sequences, 40% to 65% occurring once. Sequenced sample: blood. The origin of the receptors is an elderly man in good health. CDR3s include the opening cysteine and the closing phenylalanine or tryptophan. A D gene is named only where the DNA matches it firmly. Not all rows give a size; the values are once, few, many and, for expanded clones, a class.

CDR3 DNA	CDR3 protein	D gene	clone size	V gene	J gene
TGCAGTGCTAGAGATCCCCAGCTAGGGGTCGCAGATACGCAGTATTTT	CSARDPQLGVADTQYF	-	-	TRBV20-1	TRBJ2-3
TGTGCCATCAGTGAGGCGCTCGGCAATCAGCCCCAGCATTTT	CAISEALGNQPQHF	-	-	TRBV10-3	TRBJ1-5
TGCGCCAGCAGCTTGGAAGGCGGGCCCCTGGAGCAGTACTTC	CASSLEGGPLEQYF	-	-	TRBV5-1	TRBJ2-5
TGCAGTGCTAGAGCCACTAACGAAAACACCATATATTTT	CSARATNENTIYF	-	-	TRBV20-1	TRBJ1-3
TGCAGTGCTTTGCGGACTAGCGGAGCCTACGAGCAGTACTTC	CSALRTSGAYEQYF	TRBD2	few	TRBV20-1	TRBJ2-7
TGTGCCAGCAGCTTAGGGCGGGGGGGGTCCTACGAGCGGTACTTC	CASSLGRGGSYERYF	TRBD2	-	TRBV7-2	TRBJ2-5
TGCAGTGCTAGAGATAGGAGGGGGCACGACGAGCAGTACTTC	CSARDRRGHDEQYF	-	-	TRBV20-1	TRBJ2-7
TGTGCCAGCAGGCGGACAGGGGATTCGGGGCCCCAGCATTTT	CASRRTGDSGPQHF	TRBD1	-	TRBV6-6	TRBJ1-5
TGCAGTGCTAGAGATGCAACTAGCGGGAGCTACGAGCAGTACTTC	CSARDATSGSYEQYF	TRBD2	-	TRBV20-1	TRBJ2-7
TGTGCCAGCAGCTATGACACTAGATTTGGGGACACAGATACGCAGTATTTT	CASSYDTRFGDTDTQYF	-	-	TRBV9	TRBJ2-3
TGTGCCAGCAGCGTAGGGGGACTAGCGGAGCCCTGGGCCAACGTCCTGACTTTC	CASSVGGLAEPWANVLTF	TRBD2	-	TRBV9	TRBJ2-6
TGTGCCAGCAGCTTGCCGGCCTCTAGCACAGATACGCAGTATTTT	CASSLPASSTDTQYF	-	-	TRBV5-6	TRBJ2-3
TGTGCCAGCAGCTTAGGGACAGCCGATCCTCTCGATGAGCAGTTCTTC	CASSLGTADPLDEQFF	-	few	TRBV7-2	TRBJ2-1
TGTGCCAGCAGCTCACCCTCCATGGACCAACAAGAAGATGGCTACACCTTC	CASSSPSMDQQEDGYTF	-	-	TRBV13	TRBJ1-2
TGTGCCAGCAGTTTAAATTGGGCCGATGAGCAGTTCTTC	CASSLNWADEQFF	-	-	TRBV27	TRBJ2-1
-	CASSFGAGTMEFF	-	-	TRBV27	TRBJ2-1
TGCAGTGCAAATACACCGGGACAGAACTCCTACGAGCAGTACTTC	CSANTPGQNSYEQYF	TRBD1	-	TRBV20-1	TRBJ2-7
TGTGCCAGCAGTTACTCCCCGGGGAATACGCAGTATTTT	CASSYSPGNTQYF	-	-	TRBV6-5	TRBJ2-3
TGCAGTGCTAGAGACGGGAGGACCGCCGTAGCCAAAAACATTCAGTACTTC	CSARDGRTAVAKNIQYF	TRBD2	-	TRBV20-1	TRBJ2-4
TGTGCCAGCAGCCCTACTAGCGGGACAGATACGCAGTATTTT	CASSPTSGTDTQYF	TRBD2	few	TRBV7-2	TRBJ2-3
TGCAGCGTCGGTGACAGCGTAGCAGCTGAAGAGACCCAGTACTTC	CSVGDSVAAEETQYF	-	few	TRBV29-1	TRBJ2-5
TGTGCCAGCAGCCCGACTAGCGGGAGTAGGGATGAGCAGTTCTTC	CASSPTSGSRDEQFF	TRBD2	-	TRBV7-3	TRBJ2-1
TGTGCCAGCAGTTTGGGGAGCGGTCTGAACATTCAGTACTTC	CASSLGSGLNIQYF	-	-	TRBV12-3/TRBV12-4	TRBJ2-4
TGCGCCAGCAGACTAGCGGTTATGAACACCGGGGAGCTGTTTTTT	CASRLAVMNTGELFF	TRBD2	-	TRBV5-1	TRBJ2-2
TGTGCCAGCAGTCCCGCCCGCGGAGGGTACAATGAGCAGTTCTTC	CASSPARGGYNEQFF	-	-	TRBV6-2/TRBV6-3	TRBJ2-1
TGCAGTGCCCATAGCGTAAACCAAGAGACCCAGTACTTC	CSAHSVNQETQYF	-	-	TRBV20-1	TRBJ2-5
TGCAGTGCCCACACGACCCCAGCTTGGGCAGATACGCAGTATTTT	CSAHTTPAWADTQYF	-	few	TRBV20-1	TRBJ2-3
TGTGCCAGCAGCTTATTACAGGTCGCAGATACGCAGTATTTT	CASSLLQVADTQYF	-	-	TRBV7-2	TRBJ2-3
TGTGCCAGCAGCCAGTTTGCCGGGACTAGACGCCAAGAGACCCAGTACTTC	CASSQFAGTRRQETQYF	TRBD2	few	TRBV3-1	TRBJ2-5
TGTGCCAGCAGAAACCCTTCACCCGGACTAGCGGGAGATGAGACCCAGTACTTC	CASRNPSPGLAGDETQYF	TRBD2	few	TRBV6-1	TRBJ2-5
TGCAGTGCTTACGGGACAGGGAGGGGCACAGATACGCAGTATTTT	CSAYGTGRGTDTQYF	TRBD1	-	TRBV20-1	TRBJ2-3
TGCAGCGCCCGGGGATACGAGCAGTACTTC	CSARGYEQYF	-	many	TRBV29-1	TRBJ2-7
TGTGCCAGCAGCCAAGTCTCCGGGGAGCTGTTTTTT	CASSQVSGELFF	-	medium-sized	TRBV16	TRBJ2-2
TGTGCCAGCAGCGTAGGGCCTGGAGGGCCGGGCAATGAGCAGTTCTTC	CASSVGPGGPGNEQFF	-	-	TRBV9	TRBJ2-1
TGTGCCAGCGTCGGGAGGTCCAACAATGAGCAGTTCTTC	CASVGRSNNEQFF	TRBD2	once	TRBV27	TRBJ2-1
TGTGCCAGCAGCTTAGAGGTTATTTCCGAGCAGTACTTC	CASSLEVISEQYF	-	-	TRBV11-2	TRBJ2-7
TGCAGTGCTAGAGGACAGGACTATGGCTACACCTTC	CSARGQDYGYTF	-	few	TRBV20-1	TRBJ1-2
TGTGCCAGCAGGCCTCGGGAGGGGTCCTACGAGCAGTACTTC	CASRPREGSYEQYF	TRBD2	-	TRBV12-3/TRBV12-4	TRBJ2-7
TGCGCCAGCAGTGAGTGGGGAAGAGCCCTCTACGAGCAGTACTTC	CASSEWGRALYEQYF	-	few	TRBV10-2	TRBJ2-7